Below, 23 T cell receptor beta chains from the same sample are listed, as sequenced in a study of T-cell reconstitution after alpha-beta-depleted transplantation in children. As it was prepared, the TCRbeta library received unique molecular identifiers. TCRdb reanalysed the PCR reads using MiXCR and keeps one entry per CDR3 protein. The sample has approximately 500,000 distinct CDR3 sequences, roughly a tenth seen once. The material sequenced was PBMCs, taken before TCRalphabeta/CD19-depleted stem cell transplant. The receptors originated from a child younger than 10 with inherited bone marrow failure, due to receive a stem cell transplant.

This clonotype was observed many times. This chain joins TRBV19 and TRBJ2-2, with 8 bases matching TRBD1. This CDR3 comprises 16 residues. Germline V CDR1 and CDR2: LNHDA, SQIVND (reference sequence). Trimming at V came to 3 bases and at J to 4 bases, leaving 7 bases not matched to a gene. Here the CDR3 reads CASSIWAGGVTGELFF. The CDR3 DNA follows: TGTGCCAGTAGTATTTGGGCAGGGGGCGTCACCGGGGAGCTGTTTTTT.

There are many counts of this clonotype. V gene TRBV2 combines with J gene TRBJ2-2; tentatively, D is TRBD1 or TRBD2 (5 bases each). The CDR3 runs 13 residues. Trimming left V 6 bases short and J 3 bases short, with 8 bases between. CDR1 and CDR2 (germline): SNHLY, FYNNEI. CDR3 sequence: CASRGDDTGELFF. DNA for the CDR3: TGTGCCAGCAGGGGGGACGACACCGGGGAGCTGTTTTTT.

This clonotype was observed many times. The chain recombines TRBV7-9 with TRBJ2-5; TRBD2 is a possible D gene (5 bases). Trimming took 2 bases from V and 7 from J, leaving 11 bases between them. Germline CDR1 SEHNR, CDR2 FQNEAQ (reference sequence). This CDR3 is built from 13 residues. CDR3 DNA: TGTGCCAGCAGCTTAACGCGTGCGGGGACCCAGTACTTC. Amino acids: CASSLTRAGTQYF. Together with reference TRBV7-9 and TRBJ2-5, the CDR3 gives the full variable domain: DTGVSQNPRHKITKRGQNVTFRCDPISEHNRLYWYRQTLGQGPEFLTYFQNEAQLEKSRLLSDRFSAERPKGSFSTLEIQRTEQGDSAMYLCASSLTRAGTQYFGPGTRLLVL.

The table lists this clonotype with many counts. This chain uses TRBV12-3 or TRBV12-4 with TRBJ2-7; a possible D gene is TRBD1 (6 bases). Trimming took 3 bases from V and 6 from J, leaving 12 bases between them. This CDR3 comprises 13 residues. The CDR3 reads CASSFHHRAEQYF. The CDR3 DNA reads as TGTGCCAGCAGTTTCCACCACAGGGCCGAGCAGTACTTC.

Many counts were recorded for this clonotype. This chain joins TRBV11-2 and TRBJ2-3, with 7 bases identical to TRBD2. After removal of 5 bases from V and 5 bases from J, the junction contained 4 bases not matched to a gene. CDR3 length: 13 amino acids. CDR1 and CDR2 (germline): SGHAT, FQNNGV. CDR3 bases: TGTGCCAGCAGCCGAAGGGAGGGAGATACGCAGTATTTT. This encodes CASSRREGDTQYF. The full variable domain, in which reference TRBV11-2 and TRBJ2-3 provide the parts outside the CDR3, is EAGVAQSPRYKIIEKRQSVAFWCNPISGHATLYWYQQILGQGPKLLIQFQNNGVVDDSQLPKDRFSAERLKGVDSTLKIQPAKLEDSAVYLCASSRREGDTQYFGPGTRLTVL.

V usage is TRBV4-3 and J usage is TRBJ2-1; the D gene is possibly TRBD1 (6 bases). This CDR3 comprises 15 residues. Germline assignment: CDR1 LGHNA and CDR2 YSLEER. Trimming took 0 bases from V and 5 from J, leaving 11 bases between them. The CDR3 coding sequence is TGCGCCAGCAGCCAAGATGCCGAGGGGGACAATGAGCAGTTCTTC. Translating gives CASSQDAEGDNEQFF.

This clonotype was counted many times. This sequence joins TRBV15 and TRBJ2-7; 7 positions agree with TRBD2. The CDR3 loop spans 17 amino acids. CDR1 and CDR2 from the germline V gene are LNHNV and YYDKDF (reference sequence). Germline trimming cut 0 bases from V and 2 bases from J; bases unmatched to any gene: 10. The CDR3 here is CATSREGGGGDPYEQYF. CDR3 coding DNA: TGTGCCACCAGCAGAGAGGGGGGGGGAGGGGACCCCTACGAGCAGTACTTC.

This clonotype has a count of ten or more. This chain joins TRBV5-1 and TRBJ2-7; weak D call: TRBD1 (6 bases). Germline-derived CDR1 and CDR2 are SGHRS and YFSETQ. The length of the CDR3 is 13 residues. V was pared by 4 bases and J by 8 bases, with 16 bases between. This chain's CDR3 is CASSGYTGQQQYF. In nucleotides, the CDR3 is TGCGCCAGCAGCGGGTACACCGGACAGCAGCAGTACTTC.

This clonotype was detected ten times or more. The genes are TRBV15 and TRBJ2-2; D is uncertain. This CDR3 contains 14 residues. V was trimmed by 0 bases and J by 6 bases, leaving 8 bases between them. Germline V lookup: CDR1 LNHNV, CDR2 YYDKDF (reference sequence). In nucleotides, the CDR3 is TGTGCCACCAGCAGAGATCTGAGCCCCGGGGAGCTGTTTTTT. It is translated as CATSRDLSPGELFF.

This clonotype was counted ten times or more. J is TRBJ1-1 and V is TRBV27, with D unresolved. V was clipped by 2 bases and J by 5 bases, with 9 bases between them. The length of the CDR3 is 13 residues. CDR1 is MNHEY, CDR2 SMNVEV, per germline (reference sequence). The CDR3 DNA follows: TGTGCCAGCAGTTTAGGTCGCGTGACTGAAGCTTTCTTT. Translation gives CASSLGRVTEAFF.

This clonotype came up many times. The chain is built from TRBV15 and TRBJ2-1; 9 bases line up with TRBD2. J gave up 3 bases and V 5 bases, and 5 bases lay outside the gene matches. The CDR3 is 15 amino acids. The germline V gene encodes CDR1 LNHNV and CDR2 YYDKDF (reference sequence). CDR3 nucleotide sequence: TGTGCCACCAGCCCGCGGGAGGGACGCTACAATGAGCAGTTCTTC. Protein sequence: CATSPREGRYNEQFF.

This chain joins TRBV7-2 and TRBJ2-7; 10 nucleotides agree with TRBD2. Germline CDR1 and CDR2: SGHTA and FQGNSA. This CDR3 comprises 15 residues. V shed 6 bases and J 4 bases; nucleotides not matched to a gene: 9. Written as DNA, the CDR3 is TGTGCCAGCAGTCTACAATCTAGCGGGAGTTACGAGCAGTACTTC. This encodes CASSLQSSGSYEQYF.

This clonotype was found many times. DNA for the CDR3: TGTGCCAGCAGCCGTGGGACAGCTATTGAAGCTTTCTTT. Its translation is CASSRGTAIEAFF. The chain employs TRBV3-1 and TRBJ1-1; 7 nucleotides match TRBD1. After removal of 4 bases from V and 7 bases from J, the junction contained 6 bases not matched to a gene. CDR1 is LGHDT and CDR2 is YNNKEL in the germline V gene (reference sequence). This CDR3 contains 13 residues.

The chain is built from TRBV2 and TRBJ2-7; no definite D call. The ends were cut back, 3 bases at V and 6 bases at J, with 12 bases in the middle. Germline V gives CDR1 SNHLY, CDR2 FYNNEI. The CDR3 runs to 13 residues. DNA of the CDR3: TGTGCCAGCAGTGAGTCCCACACCTGCGAGCAGTACTTC. Its translation is CASSESHTCEQYF.

In this sample, this clonotype turned up a few times. The chain uses TRBV12-3 or TRBV12-4 and TRBJ2-7; D gene ambiguous. V dropped 5 bases and J dropped 2 bases, with 13 bases sitting between them. The CDR3 consists of 14 residues. CDR3 in DNA: TGTGCCAGCAGTGTTCAGGCTCCACCCTACGAGCAGTACTTC. As protein: CASSVQAPPYEQYF.

In this sample, this clonotype turned up many times. The rearrangement uses TRBV20-1 and TRBJ2-1, with D tentatively TRBD1 or TRBD2 (5 bases each). The CDR3 runs to 15 residues. The germline gives CDR1 DFQATT, CDR2 SNEGSKA (reference sequence). The V end lost 0 bases, the J end lost 8 bases, and 17 bases lay between the germline ends. CDR3 amino acids: CSARDPLRDPYEQFF. CDR3 sequence (DNA): TGCAGTGCTAGAGATCCACTCCGGGACCCATATGAGCAGTTCTTC.

This clonotype was recorded at least ten times. V usage is TRBV5-5 and J usage is TRBJ1-5; perhaps TRBD1 as D (6 bases). CDR1 is SGHKS and CDR2 is YYEKEE in the germline V gene (reference sequence). The length of the CDR3 is 14 residues. The V end was cut by 2 bases, the J end by 5 bases, with 11 bases between. This CDR3 reads CASSLNRDDQPQHF. In DNA form, the CDR3 reads TGTGCCAGCAGCTTAAACAGGGACGATCAGCCCCAGCATTTT.

The V gene is TRBV7-9, the J gene TRBJ2-1; the D is unclear. The CDR3 contains 14 residues. Germline CDR1 reads SEHNR; CDR2 reads FQNEAQ (reference sequence). V was clipped by 4 bases and J by 3 bases, with 10 bases between them. In DNA form, the CDR3 reads TGTGCCAGCAGCTCAAACAAGGTCTACAATGAGCAGTTCTTC. As protein: CASSSNKVYNEQFF.

This clonotype was observed many times. This rearrangement joins TRBV28 to TRBJ2-7; D perhaps matches TRBD1 (5 bases). V was shortened by 7 bases and J by 4 bases, with 8 bases between the two germline ends. There are 11 residues in the CDR3. Germline V gives CDR1 MDHEN, CDR2 SYDVKM. The CDR3 sequence: CASTDSYEQYF. Here the CDR3 DNA reads TGTGCCAGCACCGACAGTTACGAGCAGTACTTC. Full variable domain (rest looked up from reference TRBV28 and TRBJ2-7): DVKVTQSSRYLVKRTGEKVFLECVQDMDHENMFWYRQDPGLGLRLIYFSYDVKMKEKGDIPEGYSVSREKKERFSLILESASTNQTSMYLCASTDSYEQYFGPGTRLTVT.

This clonotype was seen many times. V gene TRBV29-1 combines with J gene TRBJ2-7; D not resolved. The germline V gene encodes CDR1 SQVTM and CDR2 ANQGSEA. Trimming removed 4 bases from V and 4 bases from J, with 14 bases in between. The CDR3 spans 13 residues. CDR3 residues: CSVVTDGGYEQYF. The CDR3 bases are TGCAGCGTTGTAACAGATGGTGGTTACGAGCAGTACTTC.

This clonotype occurred many times. The chain recombines TRBV20-1 with TRBJ2-3; TRBD1 matches at 8 bases. This CDR3 comprises 18 residues. V lost 3 bases and J lost 6; bases outside the gene matches: 20. From germline, CDR1 is DFQATT and CDR2 SNEGSKA (reference sequence). The CDR3 loop is CSARGPEGGQVFSDTQYF. For the CDR3, the DNA is TGCAGTGCTAGGGGCCCCGAGGGGGGACAGGTTTTCTCGGATACGCAGTATTTT.

This clonotype occurred many times. The gene calls are TRBV4-3 and TRBJ2-1, with unresolved D. This CDR3 contains 16 residues. Trimming left V 3 bases short and J 3 bases short, with 15 bases between. The germline V gene encodes CDR1 LGHNA and CDR2 YSLEER. DNA for the CDR3: TGCGCCAGCAGCCAGGCCGCTAGGGCGAACTACAATGAGCAGTTCTTC. Translating gives CASSQAARANYNEQFF.

This clonotype was detected ten times or more. The chain links TRBV7-8 to TRBJ2-1, with D possibly being TRBD2 (6 bases). Between the trimmed V and J ends, which lost 2 bases and 8 bases, there was a span of 13 bases. The CDR3 extends over 14 amino acids. Germline CDR1 reads SGHVS; CDR2 reads FQNEAQ. CDR3 sequence reads: CASSLSRGRDEQFF. CDR3 DNA: TGTGCCAGCAGCTTATCGCGGGGAAGGGATGAGCAGTTCTTC. The full variable domain, in which reference TRBV7-8 and TRBJ2-1 provide the parts outside the CDR3, is GAGVSQSPRYKVAKRGQDVALRCDPISGHVSLFWYQQALGQGPEFLTYFQNEAQLDKSGLPSDRFFAERPEGSVSTLKIQRTQQEDSAVYLCASSLSRGRDEQFFGPGTRLTVL.